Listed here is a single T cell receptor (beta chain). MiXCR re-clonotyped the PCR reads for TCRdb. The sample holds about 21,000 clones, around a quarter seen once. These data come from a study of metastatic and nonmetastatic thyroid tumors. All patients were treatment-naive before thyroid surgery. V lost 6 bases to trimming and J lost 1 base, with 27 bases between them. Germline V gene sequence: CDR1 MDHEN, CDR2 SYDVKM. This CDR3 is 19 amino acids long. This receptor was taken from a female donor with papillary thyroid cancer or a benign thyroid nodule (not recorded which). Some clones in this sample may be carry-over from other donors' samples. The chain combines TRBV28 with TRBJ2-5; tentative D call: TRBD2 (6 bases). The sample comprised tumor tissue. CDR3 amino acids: CASRIPSPGGRPPQETQYF. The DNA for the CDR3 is TGTGCCAGCAGGATACCTTCCCCGGGTGGGAGGCCACCCCAAGAGACCCAGTACTTC.